This T cell receptor (beta chain) was recorded in a study of shared clonotypes between healthy human individuals. Germline-derived CDR1 and CDR2 are LNHNV and YYDKDF (reference sequence). The CDR3 extends over 16 amino acids. Trimming took off 0 bases at V and 0 bases at J, with 12 bases between the two ends. Study outcomes and limitations: The sharing of about 5.3% of naive CD4 clonotypes was seen across a handful of donors. Despite large depth, rarefaction showed incomplete sorted-subset sequencing.

Measured with immunoSEQ multiplex PCR; TCRdb has only the in-frame clones, and not every one. The sample consists of roughly 330,000 clones, less than 85% of them appearing once. Adult Caucasians living in Nashville, Tennessee made up all of the donors. As for this clone: Its antigen is not identified.

Sample: memory CD4+ T cells sorted from blood. Specified subset: CD45RA-negative fraction. The chain couples TRBV15 to TRBJ2-7; D perhaps matches TRBD1 (5 bases). This sequence originates from a man aged 25-40 years in good health. CDR3 protein: CATSRDWGRNSYEQYF. The DNA for the CDR3 is TGTGCCACCAGCAGAGATTGGGGCAGGAACTCCTACGAGCAGTACTTC.